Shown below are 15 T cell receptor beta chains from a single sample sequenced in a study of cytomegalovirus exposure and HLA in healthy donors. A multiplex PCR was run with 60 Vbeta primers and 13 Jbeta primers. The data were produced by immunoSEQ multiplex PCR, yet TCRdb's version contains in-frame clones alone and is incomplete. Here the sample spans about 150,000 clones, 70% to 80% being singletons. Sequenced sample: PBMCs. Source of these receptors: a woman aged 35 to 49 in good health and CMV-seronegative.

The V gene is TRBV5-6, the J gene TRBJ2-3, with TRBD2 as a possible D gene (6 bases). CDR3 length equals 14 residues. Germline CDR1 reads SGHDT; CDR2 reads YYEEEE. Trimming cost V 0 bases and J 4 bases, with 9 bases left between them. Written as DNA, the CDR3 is TGTGCCAGCAGCTTGGGGGGAGGCGCAGATACGCAGTATTTT. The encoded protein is CASSLGGGADTQYF. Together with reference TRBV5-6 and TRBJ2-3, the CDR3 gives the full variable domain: DAGVTQSPTHLIKTRGQQVTLRCSPKSGHDTVSWYQQALGQGPQFIFQYYEEEERQRGNFPDRFSGHQFPNYSSELNVNALLLGDSALYLCASSLGGGADTQYFGPGTRLTVL.

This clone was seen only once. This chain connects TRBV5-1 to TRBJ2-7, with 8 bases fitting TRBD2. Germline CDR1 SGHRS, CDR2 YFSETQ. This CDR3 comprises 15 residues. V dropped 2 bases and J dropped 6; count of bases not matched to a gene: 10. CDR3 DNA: TGCGCCAGCAGCTTAGTAGTAGCGGGGACGTCCGAGCAGTACTTC. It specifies CASSLVVAGTSEQYF.

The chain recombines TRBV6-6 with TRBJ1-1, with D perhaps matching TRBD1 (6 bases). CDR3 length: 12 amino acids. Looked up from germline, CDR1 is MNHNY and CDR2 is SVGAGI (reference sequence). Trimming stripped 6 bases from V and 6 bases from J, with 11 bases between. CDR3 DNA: TGTGCCAGCAGACCAGGGGTTTCTGAAGCTTTCTTT. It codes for CASRPGVSEAFF.

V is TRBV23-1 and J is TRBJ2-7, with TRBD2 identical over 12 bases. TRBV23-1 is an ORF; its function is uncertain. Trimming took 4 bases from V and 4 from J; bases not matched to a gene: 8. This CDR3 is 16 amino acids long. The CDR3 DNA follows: TGCGCCAGCAGTCCACCTACTAGCGGGAGGAGTTACGAGCAGTACTTC. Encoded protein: CASSPPTSGRSYEQYF.

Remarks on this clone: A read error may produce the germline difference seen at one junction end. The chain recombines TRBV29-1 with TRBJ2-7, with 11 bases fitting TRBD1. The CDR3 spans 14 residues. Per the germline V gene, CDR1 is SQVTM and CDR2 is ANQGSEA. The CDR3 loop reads CSAAMGQGVYAQYF. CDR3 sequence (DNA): TGCAGCGCGGCAATGGGACAGGGGGTATACGCGCAGTACTTC.

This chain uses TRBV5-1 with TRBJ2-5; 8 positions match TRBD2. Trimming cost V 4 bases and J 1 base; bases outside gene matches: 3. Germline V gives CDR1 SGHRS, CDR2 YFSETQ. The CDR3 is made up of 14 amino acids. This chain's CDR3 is CASSVLAVQETQYF. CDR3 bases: TGCGCCAGCAGCGTACTAGCGGTCCAAGAGACCCAGTACTTC.

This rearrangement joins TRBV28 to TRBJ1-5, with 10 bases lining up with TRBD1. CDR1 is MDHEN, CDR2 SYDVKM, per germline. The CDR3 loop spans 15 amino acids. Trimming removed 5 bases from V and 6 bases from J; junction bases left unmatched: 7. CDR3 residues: CASSRRQGAGQPQHF. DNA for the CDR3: TGTGCCAGCAGTCGAAGACAGGGGGCGGGTCAGCCCCAGCATTTT.

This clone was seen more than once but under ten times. The chain's CDR3 is CASRAHTSGTSSYNEQFF. The DNA of the CDR3 is TGTGCAAGTCGCGCTCACACGTCCGGGACTAGCAGCTACAATGAGCAGTTCTTC. The chain combines TRBV12-2 with TRBJ2-1; TRBD2 is the table's D call and was not checked against the DNA. TRBV12-2 is classified as a pseudogene. The CDR3 consists of 18 residues.

The CDR3 is CASILRGGLSSGNTIYF. The CDR3 coding sequence is TGTGCCAGCATCTTAAGGGGAGGGCTCAGCTCTGGAAACACCATATATTTT. This chain links TRBV9 with TRBJ1-3; tentative D call: TRBD1 (5 bases). Germline V gives CDR1 SGDLS, CDR2 YYNGEE. CDR3 length: 17 amino acids. V shed 6 bases and J shed 0 bases, with 19 bases lying between them.

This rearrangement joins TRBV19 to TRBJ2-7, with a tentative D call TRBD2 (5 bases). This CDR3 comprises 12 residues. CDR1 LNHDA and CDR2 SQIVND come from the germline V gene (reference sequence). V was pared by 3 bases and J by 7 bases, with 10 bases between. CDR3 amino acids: CASSIGEREQYF. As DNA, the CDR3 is TGTGCCAGTAGTATCGGGGAGCGGGAGCAGTACTTC.

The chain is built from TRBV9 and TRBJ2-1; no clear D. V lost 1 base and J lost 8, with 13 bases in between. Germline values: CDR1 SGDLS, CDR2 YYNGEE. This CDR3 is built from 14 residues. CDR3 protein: CASSVHLGPDEQFF. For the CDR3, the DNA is TGTGCCAGCAGCGTACACCTAGGTCCTGATGAGCAGTTCTTC.

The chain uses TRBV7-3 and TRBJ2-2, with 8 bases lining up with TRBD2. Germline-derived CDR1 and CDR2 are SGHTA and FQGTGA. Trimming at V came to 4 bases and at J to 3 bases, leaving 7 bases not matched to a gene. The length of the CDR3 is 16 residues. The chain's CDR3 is CASSSFAREDTGELFF. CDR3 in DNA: TGTGCCAGCAGCTCGTTTGCGCGGGAGGACACCGGGGAGCTGTTTTTT. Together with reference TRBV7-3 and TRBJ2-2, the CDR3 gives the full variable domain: GAGVSQTPSNKVTEKGKYVELRCDPISGHTALYWYRQSLGQGPEFLIYFQGTGAADDSGLPNDRFFAVRPEGSVSTLKIQRTERGDSAVYLCASSSFAREDTGELFFGEGSRLTVL.

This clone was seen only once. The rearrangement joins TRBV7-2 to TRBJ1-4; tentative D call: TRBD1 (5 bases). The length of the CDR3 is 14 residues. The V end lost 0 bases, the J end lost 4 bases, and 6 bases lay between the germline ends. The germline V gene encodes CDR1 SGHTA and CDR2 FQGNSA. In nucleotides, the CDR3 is TGTGCCAGCAGCTTAGCAGGGGTTAATGAAAAACTGTTTTTT. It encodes CASSLAGVNEKLFF.

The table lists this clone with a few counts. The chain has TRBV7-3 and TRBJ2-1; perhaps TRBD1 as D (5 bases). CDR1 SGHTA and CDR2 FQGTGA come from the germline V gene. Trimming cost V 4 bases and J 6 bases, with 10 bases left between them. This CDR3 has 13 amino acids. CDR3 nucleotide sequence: TGTGCCAGCAGCTCCGCTAGGGGCAATGAGCAGTTCTTC. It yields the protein CASSSARGNEQFF.

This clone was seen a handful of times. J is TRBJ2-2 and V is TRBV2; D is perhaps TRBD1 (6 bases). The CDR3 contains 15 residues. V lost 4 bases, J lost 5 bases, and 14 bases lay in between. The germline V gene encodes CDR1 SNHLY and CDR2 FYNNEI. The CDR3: CASSGRTVATGELFF. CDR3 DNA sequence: TGTGCCAGCAGTGGTCGGACAGTAGCTACCGGGGAGCTGTTTTTT.